Below are 4 T cell receptor beta chains sequenced from a single sample in a study of blood T cells in healthy people across ages. Next came a second PCR, run for roughly 6 to 11 cycles, which used a sample-barcoded 5' primer along with a J-beta primer mix. TCRdb analysed the 5' RACE reads with MiXCR anew, one entry per CDR3 protein. The table has more than 600,000 distinct CDR3 sequences, roughly 25% seen once. The same specimen was also included in a second study, on T cells of mothers and their children.

Sequencing was performed on blood. The receptors here all came from a boy younger than 18 in good health.

A single count supports this clonotype. The CDR3 bases are TGTGCCAGCAGGTCAAGGCTAGCGGGAGGGCCCAATGAGCAGTTCTTC. Residues: CASRSRLAGGPNEQFF. The rearrangement joins TRBV11-1 to TRBJ2-1, with 12 bases matching TRBD2. J gave up 6 bases and V 6 bases, and 9 bases lay outside the gene matches. The germline gives CDR1 SGHAT, CDR2 FQDESV (reference sequence). This CDR3 is built from 16 residues.

CDR3 coding DNA: TGTGCCAGCAGCCCAGACCTGGGCCACACTGAAGCTTTCTTT. Its translation: CASSPDLGHTEAFF. The rearrangement links TRBV13 to TRBJ1-1; D gene ambiguous. This CDR3 region has 14 residues. Germline CDR1 is PRHDT and CDR2 is FYEKMQ (reference sequence). V gave up 5 bases and J gave up 3 bases, with 13 bases separating them.

This chain uses TRBV5-1 with TRBJ1-1; maybe TRBD1 (5 bases). Germline CDR1 and CDR2: SGHRS and YFSETQ. There are 13 residues in the CDR3. V gave up 6 bases and J gave up 2 bases, with 11 bases separating them. CDR3 bases: TGCGCCAGCATCGATGGGGACAACACTGAAGCTTTCTTT. It codes for CASIDGDNTEAFF.

Many counts were recorded for this clonotype. The chain recombines TRBV5-5 with TRBJ2-4, with 7 bases lining up with TRBD1. The CDR3 has 16 amino acids. V shed 4 bases and J 0 bases; nucleotides not matched to a gene: 7. CDR1 and CDR2 (germline): SGHKS, YYEKEE (reference sequence). The CDR3 nucleotides read TGTGCCAGCAGCCGGGACAGCCAATTAGCCAAAAACATTCAGTACTTC. This codes for CASSRDSQLAKNIQYF.